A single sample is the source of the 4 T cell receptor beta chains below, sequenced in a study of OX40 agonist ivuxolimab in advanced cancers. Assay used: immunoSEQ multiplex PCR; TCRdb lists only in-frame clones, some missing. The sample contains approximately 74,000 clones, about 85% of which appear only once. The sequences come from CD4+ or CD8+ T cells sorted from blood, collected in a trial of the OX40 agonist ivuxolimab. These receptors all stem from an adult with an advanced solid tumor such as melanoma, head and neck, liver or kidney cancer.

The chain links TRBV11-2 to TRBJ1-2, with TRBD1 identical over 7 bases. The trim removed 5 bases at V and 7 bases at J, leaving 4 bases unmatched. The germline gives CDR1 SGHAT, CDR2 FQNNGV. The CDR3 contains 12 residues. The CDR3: CASSRQGLGYTF. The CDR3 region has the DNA TGTGCCAGCAGCCGACAGGGCCTTGGCTACACCTTC.

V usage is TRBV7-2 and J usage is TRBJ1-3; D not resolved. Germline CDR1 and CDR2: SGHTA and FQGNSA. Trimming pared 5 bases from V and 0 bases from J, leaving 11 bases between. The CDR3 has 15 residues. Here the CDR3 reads CASSRGPNSGNTIYF. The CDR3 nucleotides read TGTGCCAGCAGCCGAGGGCCGAACTCTGGAAACACCATATATTTT.

The CDR3, as DNA: TGTGCCAGCAAGTCCTCACAGATGAATTCACCCCTCCACTTT. The encoded protein is CASKSSQMNSPLHF. This chain uses TRBV28 with TRBJ1-6; D uncertain. Trimming removed 7 bases at V and 7 bases at J, with 14 bases between. CDR3 length: 14 residues. Per germline, CDR1 MDHEN and CDR2 SYDVKM.

For the CDR3, the DNA is TGTGCCAGCAGCCTCCAGGGCGGGGGGACCTACGAGCAGTACTTC. This encodes CASSLQGGGTYEQYF. The V and J genes are TRBV7-8 and TRBJ2-5; TRBD2 aligns across 8 bases. The better agreement between TRBJ2-7 and the DNA end casts doubt on the J call. Germline CDR1 is SGHVS and CDR2 is FQNEAQ. The CDR3 sequence is 15 residues long.